These T cell receptor beta chains were read from a single sample in a study of cytomegalovirus exposure and HLA in healthy donors. Using immunoSEQ multiplex PCR, the repertoire was profiled, and TCRdb retains in-frame clones only, with some absent. The table shows approximately 110,000 clones, with over 15% occurring only once. Sequenced input: PBMCs. The source is a young woman in good health and CMV-seronegative. The CDR3 runs from the conserved cysteine through the conserved F or W. The D gene is left open where the match is weak. Size tells how often a clone was seen (once, few, many) or the class of an expanded clone, and some rows leave it out.

size: few; V: TRBV5-4; D: NA; J: TRBJ2-5; DNA: TGTGCCAGCAGCTTGCGCGTGAACGGAGAGACCCAGTACTTC; CDR3: CASSLRVNGETQYF
size: few; V: TRBV7-6; D: NA; J: TRBJ1-1; DNA: TGTGCCAGCAGCTTCGGAGAACCCGCCCTGAACACTGAAGCTTTCTTT; CDR3: CASSFGEPALNTEAFF
size: NA; V: TRBV4-1; D: NA; J: TRBJ1-2; DNA: TGCGCCAGCAGCTCCCAGGGCCTCCCCTATGGCTACACCTTC; CDR3: CASSSQGLPYGYTF
size: few; V: TRBV27; D: NA; J: TRBJ1-2; DNA: TGTGCCAGCGCATGGTCAGGGCCCGTAGGGGATGGCTACACCTTC; CDR3: CASAWSGPVGDGYTF
size: few; V: TRBV27; D: NA; J: TRBJ1-1; DNA: TGTGCCAGCAGTTTATCAACAGGGTGGGGAAGCACTGAAGCTTTCTTT; CDR3: CASSLSTGWGSTEAFF
size: few; V: TRBV10-3; D: NA; J: TRBJ1-6; DNA: TGTGCCATCAGTCCGGCAGGGTATAATTCACCCCTCCACTTT; CDR3: CAISPAGYNSPLHF
size: NA; V: TRBV21-1; D: NA; J: TRBJ1-5; DNA: TGTGCCAGCACCAGACCGGGACAGGGCAATCAGCCCCAGCATTTT; CDR3: CASTRPGQGNQPQHF
size: NA; V: TRBV5-6; D: NA; J: TRBJ1-5; DNA: TGTGCCAGCAGCTTACAGGAGAAAGATCAGCCCCAGCATTTT; CDR3: CASSLQEKDQPQHF
size: few; V: TRBV5-4; D: NA; J: TRBJ2-3; DNA: TGTGCCAGCAGCTTGGGGGTCGAGGCCGTTACGCAGTATTTT; CDR3: CASSLGVEAVTQYF
size: NA; V: TRBV4-1; D: TRBD1; J: TRBJ2-7; DNA: TGCGCCAGCAGCCAAGAATCCCATATAGGGGACAGCTATTACGAGCAGTACTTC; CDR3: CASSQESHIGDSYYEQYF
size: NA; V: TRBV7-7; D: TRBD1; J: TRBJ2-2; DNA: TGTGCCAGCAGCCCCGACAGGGCGAACACCGGGGAGCTGTTTTTT; CDR3: CASSPDRANTGELFF
size: NA; V: TRBV4-3; D: NA; J: TRBJ2-2; DNA: TGCGCCAGCAGCCAAGACAGGTACACCGGGGAGCTGTTTTTT; CDR3: CASSQDRYTGELFF
size: few; V: TRBV11-2; D: NA; J: TRBJ2-7; DNA: TGTGCCAGCAGCCAAGGAGTGAGCTACGAGCAGTACTTC; CDR3: CASSQGVSYEQYF
size: few; V: TRBV5-1; D: TRBD1; J: TRBJ1-1; DNA: TGCGCCAGCAGCTCCCGGGACAGGGGAATGAACACTGAAGCTTTCTTT; CDR3: CASSSRDRGMNTEAFF
size: NA; V: TRBV7-2; D: TRBD2; J: TRBJ2-1; DNA: TGTGCCAGCAGACGGACTAGCGGGAACGAACAGTTCTTC; CDR3: CASRRTSGNEQFF
size: NA; V: TRBV15; D: NA; J: TRBJ1-5; DNA: TGTGCCACCAGCAGAGATCGTGGGGAGAGTCAGCCCCAGCATTTT; CDR3: CATSRDRGESQPQHF
size: few; V: TRBV7-3; D: NA; J: TRBJ2-3; DNA: TGTGCCAGCAGCTCGGAGGGCCGTGCAGATACGCAGTATTTT; CDR3: CASSSEGRADTQYF
size: NA; V: TRBV19; D: NA; J: TRBJ2-7; DNA: TGTGCCAGTAGTAGGGGACTCGGGACTCGGGCCAGCTCCTACGAGCAGTACTTC; CDR3: CASSRGLGTRASSYEQYF
size: few; V: TRBV6-6; D: NA; J: TRBJ1-6; DNA: TGTGCCAGCAGTTACTCGGGGCCACCCCTCCACTTT; CDR3: CASSYSGPPLHF
size: few; V: TRBV28; D: NA; J: TRBJ1-6; DNA: TGTGCCAGCAGTGAGGGACTGCAACTTTCACCCCTCCACTTT; CDR3: CASSEGLQLSPLHF